Listed below are T cell receptor beta chains from one sample, sequenced in a study of blood T cells in healthy people across ages. TCRdb reanalysed the 5' RACE reads using MiXCR and keeps one entry per CDR3 protein. The sample records some 1 million distinct CDR3 sequences, under 45% being singletons. The material sequenced was blood. The receptors come from an older woman in good health. Each CDR3 is given with its conserved first and last residue. The D gene is left open where the match is weak. Size is omitted from some rows. Given values are once, few, many or a class for expanded clones.

J: TRBJ2-7
size: many
D: NA
V: TRBV6-2/TRBV6-3
DNA: TGTGCCAGCAGAGACTACTCCTACGAGCAGTACTTC
CDR3: CASRDYSYEQYF

J: TRBJ2-1
size: NA
D: TRBD2
V: TRBV9
DNA: TGTGCCAGCAGCGTAGGAGGGCGGGAGAGGAATGAGCAGTTCTTC
CDR3: CASSVGGRERNEQFF

J: TRBJ1-4
size: few
D: NA
V: TRBV7-6
DNA: TGTGCCAGCAGCCCCGAGTTGGGAGTGCGTGAAAAACTGTTTTTT
CDR3: CASSPELGVREKLFF

J: TRBJ2-7
size: NA
D: TRBD2
V: TRBV3-1
DNA: TGTGCCAGCAGCCAAGAACCGGGAGGCTACAATGAGCAGTACTTC
CDR3: CASSQEPGGYNEQYF

J: TRBJ2-1
size: NA
D: TRBD2
V: TRBV6-5
DNA: TGTGCCAGCACCTCCACGCCCGGGACTACTTACAATGAGCAGTTCTTC
CDR3: CASTSTPGTTYNEQFF

J: TRBJ2-1
size: NA
D: TRBD2
V: TRBV7-9
DNA: TGTGCCAGCAGCTTAGATGCGGGAGGGCCCTACAATGAGCAGTTCTTC
CDR3: CASSLDAGGPYNEQFF

J: TRBJ2-7
size: few
D: NA
V: TRBV27
DNA: TGTGCCAGCAGTTTAAGACAGGTACTCTCCTACGAGCAGTACTTC
CDR3: CASSLRQVLSYEQYF

J: TRBJ1-2
size: few
D: NA
V: TRBV27
DNA: TGTGCCAGCAGTTTATCAGCTCTAACCTACGGCTACACCTTC
CDR3: CASSLSALTYGYTF

J: TRBJ2-7
size: many
D: NA
V: TRBV29-1
DNA: TGCAGCGTTGAAGGAGGGGGTTACGAGCAGTACTTC
CDR3: CSVEGGGYEQYF

J: TRBJ2-7
size: NA
D: TRBD2
V: TRBV6-1
DNA: TGTGCCAGCAGCCACACTAGCGGGAGGGCGGGTACCTACGAGCAGTACTTC
CDR3: CASSHTSGRAGTYEQYF

J: TRBJ2-5
size: few
D: NA
V: TRBV5-1
DNA: TGCGCCAGCAGCAGCCGGGACGTCGAAGAGACCCAGTACTTC
CDR3: CASSSRDVEETQYF

J: TRBJ2-3
size: NA
D: TRBD2
V: TRBV12-3/TRBV12-4
DNA: TGTGCCAGCAGTTTGAGCGGGAGTAGCGGGAGCACAGATACGCAGTATTTT
CDR3: CASSLSGSSGSTDTQYF

J: TRBJ2-5
size: NA
D: NA
V: TRBV4-1
DNA: TGCGCCAGCAGCCAAGTTCCGGGTGAAGAGACCCAGTACTTC
CDR3: CASSQVPGEETQYF

J: TRBJ2-7
size: few
D: TRBD1
V: TRBV28
DNA: TGTGCCAGCACCCGAGGACAGGGGGGATACGAGCAGTACTTC
CDR3: CASTRGQGGYEQYF

J: TRBJ2-1
size: NA
D: TRBD2
V: TRBV20-1
DNA: TGCAGTGCTACTAGCGGGAGTAGCTCCTACAATGAGCAGTTCTTC
CDR3: CSATSGSSSYNEQFF

J: TRBJ2-1
size: NA
D: NA
V: TRBV11-2
DNA: TGTGCCAGCAGCTTAGTCCCGGGGGCACCGAGCTCCTACAATGGGCAGTTCTTC
CDR3: CASSLVPGAPSSYNGQFF

J: TRBJ2-1
size: NA
D: NA
V: TRBV27
DNA: TGTGCCAGCATGGTAGCCCAAAATGAGCAGTTCTTC
CDR3: CASMVAQNEQFF

J: TRBJ2-7
size: NA
D: NA
V: TRBV10-3
DNA: TGTGCCATCAGGCCGACAGGATCCTACGAGCAGTACTTC
CDR3: CAIRPTGSYEQYF

J: TRBJ2-5
size: few
D: NA
V: TRBV12-3/TRBV12-4
DNA: TGTGCCAGCAGTTCCGGTCAAGGCGACGAGACCCAGTACTTC
CDR3: CASSSGQGDETQYF

J: TRBJ2-7
size: NA
D: NA
V: TRBV20-1
DNA: TGCAGTGCTAACGAAGGCTACGAGCAGTACTTC
CDR3: CSANEGYEQYF

J: TRBJ2-1
size: NA
D: NA
V: TRBV24-1
DNA: TGTGCCACCAGTGGTAACAATGAGCAGTTCTTC
CDR3: CATSGNNEQFF

J: TRBJ1-1
size: few
D: NA
V: TRBV12-3/TRBV12-4
DNA: TGTGCCAGCAGACCCCGACAGGTTGAAGCTTTCTTT
CDR3: CASRPRQVEAFF

J: TRBJ1-4
size: NA
D: TRBD1
V: TRBV5-5
DNA: TGTGCCAGCAGCGGGGGGGACAGTTCCTATGAAAAACTGTTTTTT
CDR3: CASSGGDSSYEKLFF

J: TRBJ2-3
size: NA
D: NA
V: TRBV20-1
DNA: TGCAGTGCTAGGGTGGGGACTACGCAGTATTTT
CDR3: CSARVGTTQYF

J: TRBJ1-5
size: NA
D: NA
V: TRBV6-8
DNA: TGTGCCAGCAGCCCATGGACAGCGTTCAATCAGCCCCAGCATTTT
CDR3: CASSPWTAFNQPQHF

J: TRBJ1-5
size: NA
D: TRBD1
V: TRBV7-2
DNA: TGTGCCGTCCCCTGGGACAGTAATAGCAATCAGCCCCAGCATTTT
CDR3: CAVPWDSNSNQPQHF

J: TRBJ1-1
size: NA
D: NA
V: TRBV29-1
DNA: TGCAGCGTTGGGGGCAGCCCCAGAAACACTGAAGCTTTCTTT
CDR3: CSVGGSPRNTEAFF

J: TRBJ2-5
size: NA
D: TRBD2
V: TRBV6-1
DNA: TGTGCCAGCAGTGAAACGGCGGAAGGAGCGGGACTAGTGGGAGAGACCCAGTACTTC
CDR3: CASSETAEGAGLVGETQYF

J: TRBJ1-1
size: NA
D: NA
V: TRBV15
DNA: TGTGCCACCAGCAGAGACGGGAGTTCGAACACTGAAGCTTTCTTT
CDR3: CATSRDGSSNTEAFF

J: TRBJ2-1
size: few
D: NA
V: TRBV11-1
DNA: TGTGCCAGCAGCGGAGGGCCGGGCTACAATGAGCAGTTCTTC
CDR3: CASSGGPGYNEQFF

J: TRBJ2-1
size: NA
D: NA
V: TRBV9
DNA: TGTGCCAGCAGCGTAGGGGGTGGGAGGAAAAACAATGAGCAGTTCTTC
CDR3: CASSVGGGRKNNEQFF

J: TRBJ2-7
size: few
D: TRBD1
V: TRBV6-5
DNA: TGTGCCAGCAGTTACCGGGGAGGACAGGGGTCCTACGAGCAGTACTTC
CDR3: CASSYRGGQGSYEQYF

J: TRBJ2-7
size: few
D: TRBD2
V: TRBV29-1
DNA: TGCAGCGTTGAGGGGCTAGCGGGAGGGACCCCCTACGAGCAGTACTTC
CDR3: CSVEGLAGGTPYEQYF

J: TRBJ2-7
size: NA
D: NA
V: TRBV4-1
DNA: TGCGCCAGCAGCCAAGTTACGGGAGTTAGTTACGAGCAGTACTTC
CDR3: CASSQVTGVSYEQYF

J: TRBJ2-1
size: NA
D: NA
V: TRBV6-5
DNA: TGTGCCAGCAGACGAGAGGGGGGTGAGCAGTTCTTC
CDR3: CASRREGGEQFF

J: TRBJ2-7
size: NA
D: TRBD2
V: TRBV27
DNA: TGTGCCAGCAGACCCCCGGCGGGAGGCCCCTACGAGCAGTACTTC
CDR3: CASRPPAGGPYEQYF

J: TRBJ2-7
size: few
D: TRBD1
V: TRBV6-6
DNA: TGTGCCAGCAGTTACTCGGCCGGGACAGGGACGTACGAGCAGTACTTC
CDR3: CASSYSAGTGTYEQYF

J: TRBJ2-2
size: NA
D: NA
V: TRBV11-2
DNA: TGTGCCAGCACCCTTAGTGGGTCCGGGGAGCTGTTTTTT
CDR3: CASTLSGSGELFF

J: TRBJ2-1
size: NA
D: TRBD2
V: TRBV5-1
DNA: TGCGCCAGTAGCTCTCCCAGCGGGAGAGGAAATGAGCAGTTCTTC
CDR3: CASSSPSGRGNEQFF

J: TRBJ2-7
size: NA
D: NA
V: TRBV28
DNA: TGTGCCAGCAGTGTCCAGGAAGCCTACGAGCAGTACTTC
CDR3: CASSVQEAYEQYF

J: TRBJ1-1
size: NA
D: TRBD1
V: TRBV27
DNA: TGTGCCAGCAGTTCCACAACCACAGGGGGCAATCCATCCGTAGCTTTCTTT
CDR3: CASSSTTTGGNPSVAFF

J: TRBJ2-1
size: few
D: TRBD2
V: TRBV25-1
DNA: TGTGCCAGCAGTGCCAGCGGCGGGAGGGCGTGGAATGAGCAGTTCTTC
CDR3: CASSASGGRAWNEQFF

J: TRBJ2-1
size: few
D: TRBD2
V: TRBV7-8
DNA: TGTGCCAGCAGCTTAGCTGCGGGGGGCAATGAGCAGTTCTTC
CDR3: CASSLAAGGNEQFF

J: TRBJ2-1
size: few
D: NA
V: TRBV20-1
DNA: TGCAGTGCCCCTACAGGGTTTCGTGAGCAGTTCTTC
CDR3: CSAPTGFREQFF

J: TRBJ2-5
size: NA
D: NA
V: TRBV10-3
DNA: TGTGCCATCAGTGTTTTAGGAGCGAACGCAGGCAATGAGCAGTACTTC
CDR3: CAISVLGANAGNEQYF

J: TRBJ2-7
size: few
D: TRBD2
V: TRBV12-5
DNA: TGTGCTAGTGCGCTGACTCCCGGGACTAGCGGGAGTGGCGAGCAGTACTTC
CDR3: CASALTPGTSGSGEQYF

J: TRBJ2-3
size: NA
D: TRBD1
V: TRBV29-1
DNA: TGCAGCGTTGAAGGGGACAGGGGGGGGGATACGCAGTATTTT
CDR3: CSVEGDRGGDTQYF

J: TRBJ2-1
size: few
D: NA
V: TRBV10-3
DNA: TGTGCCATCAGTGGGCCAAGAGACAATGAGCAGTTCTTC
CDR3: CAISGPRDNEQFF